This TCR beta chain was recorded in a study of early T cells in non-severe SARS-CoV-2 infection. Study-wide background: Sequencing was performed on bulk RNA from unsorted whole blood, leaving chains unpaired. Study conclusions and caveats: Lookups in VDJdb leaned toward anti-spike CD8 responses and missed private and CD4 specificities.

This clonotype showed up many times. The antigen is undetermined. CDR1 and CDR2 (germline): MNHNS, SASEGT. The V and J ends lost 2 bases and 6 bases, in that order; junction bases with no gene match: 11. The CDR3 spans 17 residues. Unique molecular identifiers were attached to individual cDNA molecules. TCRdb redid the calling of the 5' RACE reads with MiXCR, one entry per CDR3 protein. This table holds nearly 45,000 distinct CDR3 sequences, around 10% found once. The sequence came from an adult who was a healthcare worker with PCR-confirmed SARS-CoV-2 infection or an uninfected control (not recorded which). Sequenced sample: whole blood. The rearrangement links TRBV6-1 to TRBJ2-7; 12 bases agree with TRBD2. The CDR3 spells CASSEKRLAGVQVEQYF. CDR3 DNA: TGTGCCAGCAGTGAAAAGCGACTAGCGGGAGTCCAGGTCGAGCAGTACTTC.